The clone carrying this TCR beta chain has ten or more counts. Its cognate antigen is unknown. The sample comes from a study of neurological immune-mediated disorders. Unsorted libraries were generated from 2 million PBMCs held at -80 degrees C. Germline values: CDR1 SGDLS, CDR2 YYNGEE. V was clipped by 4 bases and J by 5 bases, with 12 bases between them. CDR3 size: 13 residues. As for the cDNA, it was generated by 5'RACE with 10-nucleotide random UMIs. Each sequencing run yielded over 160 million TCR-beta sequences from 15-18 subjects. MiXCR, run by TCRdb on the 5' RACE reads, gives a single entry per CDR3 protein. Of around 50,000 distinct CDR3 sequences in the sample, 16% were seen once. Findings and caveats of the study: None of the CDR3 amino acid sequences found in expanded clones was shared across subjects. This suggests that the TCR-beta repertoires were private in all groups.

This sequence joins TRBV9 and TRBJ1-1; TRBD1 is a possible D gene (5 bases). Material: PBMCs. The sequence was obtained from a man between 60 and 70 years old in good health. CDR3 residues: CASSQSRVTEAFF. In nucleotides, the CDR3 is TGTGCCAGCAGCCAGTCCAGGGTTACTGAAGCTTTCTTT.